This T cell receptor (beta chain) was documented in a study of memory CD8 T cells in hepatitis C reinfection. Whole-study context: A positive HCV RNA test after two negatives ≥60 days apart defined reinfection. Peak reinfection sampling occurred 3 to 8 weeks after detected reinfection.

Regarding time point: peak reinfection, 3 to 8 weeks after reinfection detection. The sorted cells went straight to TCR sequencing with no prior in vitro expansion. Germline V gene data show CDR1 as WNHNN and CDR2 as SYGVQD (reference sequence). The CDR3 loop spans 14 amino acids. Assay: immunoSEQ multiplex PCR; the TCRdb copy retains only in-frame clones and omits some. The sample records 2,500 to 3,000 clones, 80% to 90% being singletons. The TCR sequence derives from a man in his fifties with hepatitis C virus infection. This chain links TRBV10-1 with TRBJ2-5; 10 bases agree with TRBD2. The end of the DNA aligns better with TRBJ2-7, so the J call may be wrong. Sequencing was carried out using naive CD8+ T cells sorted from blood. The CDR3 sequence is CASSASGRAYEQYF. The DNA of the CDR3 is TGCGCCAGCAGTGCCAGCGGGAGGGCCTACGAGCAGTACTTC.